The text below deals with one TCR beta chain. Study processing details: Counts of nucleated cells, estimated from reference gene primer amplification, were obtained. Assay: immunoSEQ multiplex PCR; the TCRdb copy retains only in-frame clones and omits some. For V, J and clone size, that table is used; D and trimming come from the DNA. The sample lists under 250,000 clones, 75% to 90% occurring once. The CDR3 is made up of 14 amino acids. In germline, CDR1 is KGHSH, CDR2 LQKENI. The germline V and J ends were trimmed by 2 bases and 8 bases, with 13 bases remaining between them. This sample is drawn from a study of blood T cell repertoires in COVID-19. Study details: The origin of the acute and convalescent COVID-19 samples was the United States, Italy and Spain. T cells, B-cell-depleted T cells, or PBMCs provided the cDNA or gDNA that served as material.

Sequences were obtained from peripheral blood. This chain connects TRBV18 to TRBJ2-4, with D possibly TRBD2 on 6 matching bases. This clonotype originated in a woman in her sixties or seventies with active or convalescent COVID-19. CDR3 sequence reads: CASSPGLPGDIQYF. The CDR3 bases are TGTGCCAGCTCACCAGGGCTGCCGGGGGACATTCAGTACTTC.